The clone carrying this T cell receptor (beta chain) has only a few counts. The sample comes from a study of blood T cell repertoires in COVID-19. Study overall: The origin of the acute and convalescent COVID-19 samples was the United States, Italy and Spain. Sources were T cells, B-cell-depleted T cells, or PBMCs; the material itself was cDNA or gDNA.

The germline CDR1 and CDR2 sequences are LNHDA and SQIVND (reference sequence). The CDR3 runs 16 residues. The V and J ends lost 3 bases and 1 base respectively, with 15 bases between them. Original handling: For nucleated cells, counts were estimated from reference gene primer amplification. This table comes from immunoSEQ multiplex PCR, and its TCRdb copy is limited to in-frame clones, with some not included. V, J and clone size derive from that table, while D and trimming were established from the DNA sequence. The top ten hold approximately 3% of the sample, which has about 190,000 clones, around 80% seen once.

The TCR was taken from a woman at least 80 years old with active or convalescent COVID-19. Sequenced: peripheral blood. This chain connects TRBV19 to TRBJ1-1; D may be TRBD1 (5 bases). DNA of the CDR3: TGTGCCAGTAGTATCTCGTGGGGCCTGAGGAACACTGAAGCTTTCTTT. Protein product: CASSISWGLRNTEAFF.